The source of this T cell receptor beta chain is a study of cytomegalovirus exposure and HLA in healthy donors (dated by TCRdb to about 2017). For the wider study: According to an earlier analysis of a few hundred of the donors, 150 million to 200 million T cells yielded approximately 120 million unique TCR beta sequences and more than 250 Gb of sequence data. An early release covering just under 650 HLA-typed donors comprised about 320 gigabases of sequencing data and tens of millions of unique TCR sequences. Among the roughly 380 genotyped donors, around 81% belonged to the genetic ancestry cluster associated with self-reported Caucasian donors. The study aimed to test whether signatures of past pathogen exposure could be identified by cataloging public T cell receptors. The T cell repertoires of several hundred subjects were profiled by immunosequencing and related to cytomegalovirus serostatus. Along with the roughly 610-subject first cohort, a separate validation cohort of over a hundred different subjects was used. High-throughput TCR immunosequencing, statistical association of individual TCRs with disease status, and machine learning were combined to predict cytomegalovirus infection status. A later analysis re-examined previously published TCR beta repertoires from 610 or so donors and added high-resolution HLA genotyping to investigate patterns of TCR occurrence. Rather than drawing on any new phenotypic data, the later analysis identified candidate immune exposures from TCR beta sequences and the way those sequences occurred across donors. In an earlier analysis of 550 to 700 of the donors, high-throughput TCR beta sequencing was used to judge whether each TCR beta V gene segment behaved as functional or pseudogenic. Donor age, sex, ethnicity and CMV serostatus were compiled together with the repertoire data. A later genetic analysis used genome-wide SNP genotypes for about 60% of the roughly 700 donors, treating that subset as a discovery cohort. Every discovery cohort repertoire had been produced on one sequencing platform. Both class I and class II loci were covered by HLA typing, at four-digit resolution. The number of typed donors differed by locus: about 629-640 for A, B, C, DRB1 and DQB1; some 540 for DQA1; 606 for DPA1; and some 470 for DPB1. Because of strong linkage in the cohort, 5 or 6 DR-DQ haplotypes were treated as single units for association and clustering. Among under 450 genotyped donors of the cohort, an average of roughly 240,000 unique TCR beta nucleotide sequences were sequenced per donor, around 20% of them non-productive.

What the research found in general, with its limitations: A group of highly shared sequence variants was considered likely to be a technical artifact of the sequencing pipeline. When HLA alleles, especially DR and DQ, strongly co-occurred, attributing TCR associations to individual alleles was difficult. A later analysis found that most CMV-associated TCR beta chains appeared HLA-restricted, with HLA associations seemingly driven largely by CMV exposure. Because the 87-base-pair reads could not distinguish some IMGT-functional V segments, including TRBV6-2 and TRBV6-3, those segments were excluded. In an earlier analysis of approximately 590 of the donors, most TCR beta V segments appeared in productive rearrangements about 87% or about 30% of the time, broadly matching IMGT annotations. The study gave a list of 150 to 200 TCR beta chains associated with cytomegalovirus. In a later analysis, HLA-associated TCR beta chains showed more clonal expansion and lower generation probabilities than non-associated chains that were equally common. In both the original and validation cohorts, the classifier was reported to diagnose cytomegalovirus status with high specificity and sensitivity. Across donors, most TCR sequences were observed very rarely, whereas some public TCRs were present in many individuals. Presence/absence analyses assumed roughly uniform sequencing depth across donors, an assumption that may not hold. Linkage disequilibrium might explain the correlated functional status among segregating V segments, but an unknown experimental factor could not be excluded. For the cohort, immune exposure information was limited to CMV serostatus. A later analysis associated 15,000 to 20,000 TCR beta sequences with specific HLA alleles at a false discovery rate of 0.05. In vitro tests confirmed that a few of the cytomegalovirus-associated TCR beta chains recognize cytomegalovirus antigens. In a later genetic analysis, a missense DCLRE1C variant was associated with V-gene and J-gene trimming of TCR beta chains, and the association was replicated in an independent cohort. This cohort had only TCR beta chains sequenced, and the lack of alpha or paired-chain data limited which features could be detected. According to a later analysis, parvovirus B19, influenza, CMV and Epstein-Barr virus appeared linked to several top co-occurrence clusters. The earlier analysis of some 540 of the donors excluded some 15 rarely observed V segments, including chromosome 9 orphons, because counts were too low. In a later analysis, TCR association rates were found to vary across HLA loci, with the most associated TCRs seen for DRB1 alleles and the fewest for HLA-C alleles. Because HLA typing was missing for some donors at each locus, association tests included only the typed subset. A later genetic analysis reported fewer N-insertions in productive TCRs among donors in an Asian-associated ancestry cluster than the roughly 650-donor mean. The authors suggested that the approach could potentially be extended to other disease states and immunological phenotypes. A further reported finding was that TCR beta sequences accurately predicted the HLA-A and HLA-B alleles for most subjects in the first cohort.

This clone was picked up a small number of times. Its antigen specificity is not known. There are no base qualities to consult, and no much larger clone falls within one base. The cohort was made up of several hundred healthy bone marrow donors. Cohort members were all nominally healthy when sampled, although unrecorded immune exposures were likely present. CMV serostatus was positive for approximately 300 and negative for about 50% of the roughly 700 cohort members, and was not recorded for this donor. Each donor provided a peripheral blood sample, and peripheral blood mononuclear cells were used for TCR beta sequencing. The Qiagen DNeasy Blood Extraction Kit was used to extract genomic DNA from the blood cell samples. The CDR1 and CDR2 encoded by the germline V gene are SGHTA and FQGTGA. V and J are trimmed by 8 bases and 4 bases, and the gene matches miss 12 bases of the junction. The CDR3 starts with the cysteine, ends with the phenylalanine, and has 15 residues. The read is trimmed to its CDR3 DNA, 45 bases read in frame from base 1.

The library came from the immunoSEQ multiplex PCR assay. For the multiplex PCR, a mixture combining 60 forward primers for TCR Vbeta segments and 13 reverse primers for TCR Jbeta segments was used. A multiplex PCR assay on genomic DNA amplified the CDR3 region of rearranged TCR beta genes. The amplified TCR beta libraries were sequenced on the Illumina HiSeq System as 87-base-pair reads. The published analysis was carried out like this. Across the 666 repertoires, a later analysis counted 78 million or so unique TCR beta chains, around 11 million of which were shared by at least two donors. A nearest-neighbor algorithm error-corrected the raw reads and collapsed the reads into unique sequences, merging closely related sequences to remove PCR and sequencing errors. V, D and J gene segments were assigned by aligning CDR3 sequences to IMGT reference sequences. For a sequence to be retained, a match of at least six nucleotides to both a V gene segment and a J gene segment was required. A rearrangement was called productive if the CDR3 had no stop codons and remained in frame with V and J, and every other rearrangement was called non-productive. Following IMGT convention, CDR3 was defined as the stretch from the second conserved V-encoded cysteine to the conserved J-encoded phenylalanine. Sequences without an unambiguous match to a single V gene segment were excluded from the earlier analysis of several hundred of the donors. In an earlier analysis of around 590 of the donors, a V segment was called functional when productive rearrangements were above 56.7%, and segregating when the standard deviation between donors exceeded 5%. A statistical classification framework was developed to diagnose cytomegalovirus status using the catalog of TCR beta chain sequences. In a later analysis, TCR nucleotide sequences were compared against IMGT/GENE-DB human TR gene sequences so that V and J genes could be assigned. In a later analysis, CDR3 sequences and most-parsimonious VDJ recombination scenarios were assigned using the TCRdist pipeline. In a later analysis, each TCR beta chain was defined by its CDR3 amino acid sequence together with its V-gene family, and reads lacking a unique V-gene family were excluded. A later analysis removed 592 highly shared, low-generation-probability nucleotide sequences to deal with suspected cross-contamination and a sequencing artifact. In a later analysis, a clonal expansion index for each public chain was calculated from normalized within-repertoire ranks of inferred template counts. Generation probabilities in a later analysis came from a VDJ recombination model fitted to out-of-frame rearrangements, and those results were checked against IGoR. A later analysis scored TCR-TCR, TCR-HLA and TCR-CMV co-occurrence with hypergeometric tests, applying a repertoire-size bias correction to TCR pairs. False discovery rates were estimated in a later analysis by permuting HLA or CMV assignments 20 times. In a later analysis, co-occurring TCRs were grouped using DBSCAN, and TCRdist sequence similarity was added for clustering within HLA-allele-positive subsets. Co-occurrence clustering excluded repertoires with fewer than 30,000 or more than 120,000 public chains, plus five with anomalous nucleotide sharing. The source is immuneACCESS, and TCRdb retained only in-frame sequences with V and J called. Part of the clones is not carried over; for the studies checked, unresolved V genes explain less than half of this, and the remainder is unexplained. That table furnishes V, J and clone size, whereas the DNA furnished D and trimming. The sample has 35,000 to 45,000 clones on record, 45% to 65% of them singletons. The top ten clones comprise about an eighth of the sample.

Recombination linked TRBV7-3 to TRBJ2-3; the central 7 bases match TRBD2. The sequenced material came from PBMCs. The receptor was isolated from a human donor in good health. This receptor has the CDR3 CASSTSGRAADTQYF. The sequenced DNA is TGTGCCAGCTCCACCTCAGGGAGGGCCGCAGATACGCAGTATTTT. The CDR3 plus the reference TRBV7-3 and TRBJ2-3 genes for the other parts give the full variable domain: GAGVSQTPSNKVTEKGKYVELRCDPISGHTALYWYRQSLGQGPEFLIYFQGTGAADDSGLPNDRFFAVRPEGSVSTLKIQRTERGDSAVYLCASSTSGRAADTQYFGPGTRLTVL.